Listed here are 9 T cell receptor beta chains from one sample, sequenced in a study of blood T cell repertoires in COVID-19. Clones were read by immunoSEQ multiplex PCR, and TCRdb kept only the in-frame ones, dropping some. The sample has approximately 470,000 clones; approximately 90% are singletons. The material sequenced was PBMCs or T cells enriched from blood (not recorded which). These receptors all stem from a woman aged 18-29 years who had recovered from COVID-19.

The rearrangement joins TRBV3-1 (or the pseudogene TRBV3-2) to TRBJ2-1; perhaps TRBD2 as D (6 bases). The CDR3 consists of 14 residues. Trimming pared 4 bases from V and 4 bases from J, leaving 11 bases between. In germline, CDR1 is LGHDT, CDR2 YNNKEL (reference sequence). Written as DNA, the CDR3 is TGTGCCAGCAGCCCCGGACTAAATTACAATGAGCAGTTCTTC. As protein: CASSPGLNYNEQFF.

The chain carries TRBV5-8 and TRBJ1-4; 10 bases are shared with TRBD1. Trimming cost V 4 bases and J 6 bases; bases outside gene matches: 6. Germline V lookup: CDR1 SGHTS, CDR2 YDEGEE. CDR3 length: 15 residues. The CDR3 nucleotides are TGTGCCAGCAGCAGGTCGGGGACAGGGGATGAAAAACTGTTTTTT. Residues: CASSRSGTGDEKLFF.

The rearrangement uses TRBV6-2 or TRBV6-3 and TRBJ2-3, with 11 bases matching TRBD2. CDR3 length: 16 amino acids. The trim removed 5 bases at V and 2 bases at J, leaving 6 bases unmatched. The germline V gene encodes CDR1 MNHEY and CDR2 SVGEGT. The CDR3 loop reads CASSRRLAGFTDTQYF. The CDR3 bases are TGTGCCAGCAGTCGCCGACTAGCGGGATTCACAGATACGCAGTATTTT.

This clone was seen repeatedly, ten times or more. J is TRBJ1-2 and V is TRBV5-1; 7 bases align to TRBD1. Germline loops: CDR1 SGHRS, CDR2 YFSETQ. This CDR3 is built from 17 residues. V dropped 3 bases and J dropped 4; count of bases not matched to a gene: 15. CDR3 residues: CASSSFPGQNALYGYTF. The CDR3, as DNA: TGCGCCAGCAGCTCCTTCCCGGGACAGAATGCCCTCTATGGCTACACCTTC.

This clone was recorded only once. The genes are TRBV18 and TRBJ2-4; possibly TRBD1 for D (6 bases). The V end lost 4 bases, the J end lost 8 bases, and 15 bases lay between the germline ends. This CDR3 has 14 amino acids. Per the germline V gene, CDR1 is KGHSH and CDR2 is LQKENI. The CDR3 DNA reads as TGTGCCAGCTCACAGCCGCGTAGACAGGACATTCAGTACTTC. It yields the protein CASSQPRRQDIQYF.

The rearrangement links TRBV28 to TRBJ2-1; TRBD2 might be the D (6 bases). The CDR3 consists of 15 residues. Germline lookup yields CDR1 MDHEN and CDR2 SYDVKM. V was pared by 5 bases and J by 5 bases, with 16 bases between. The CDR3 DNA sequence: TGTGCCAGCAGTCCCTACACGGGGGAACACAATGAGCAGTTCTTC. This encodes CASSPYTGEHNEQFF.

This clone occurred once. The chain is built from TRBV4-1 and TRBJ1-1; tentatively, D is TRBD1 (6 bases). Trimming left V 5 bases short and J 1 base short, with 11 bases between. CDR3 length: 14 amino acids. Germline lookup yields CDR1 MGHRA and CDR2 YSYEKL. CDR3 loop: CASSGRTENTEAFF. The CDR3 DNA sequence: TGCGCCAGCAGCGGGCGGACAGAGAACACTGAAGCTTTCTTT.

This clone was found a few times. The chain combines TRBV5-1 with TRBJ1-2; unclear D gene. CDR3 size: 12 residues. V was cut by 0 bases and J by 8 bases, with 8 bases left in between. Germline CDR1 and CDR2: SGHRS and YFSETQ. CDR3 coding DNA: TGCGCCAGCAGCTTGGCTACGGGGGGCTACACCTTC. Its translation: CASSLATGGYTF.

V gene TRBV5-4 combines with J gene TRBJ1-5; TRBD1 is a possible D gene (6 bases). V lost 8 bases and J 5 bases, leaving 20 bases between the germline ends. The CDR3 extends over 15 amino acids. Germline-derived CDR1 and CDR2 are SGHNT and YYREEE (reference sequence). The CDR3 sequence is CARGGGRKFHQPQHF. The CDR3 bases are TGTGCCAGAGGGGGGGGTCGGAAATTTCATCAGCCCCAGCATTTT.